The rows below give T cell receptor beta chains drawn from one sample of a study of blood T cells in healthy people across ages. TCRdb reprocessed the 5' RACE reads via MiXCR and lists one record per CDR3 protein. The sample holds roughly 1.7 million distinct CDR3 sequences, roughly 30% seen once. The sequenced sample consisted of blood. The receptors stem from a woman aged 30 to 39 in good health. Each CDR3 is given with its conserved first and last residue. A D gene is named only where the DNA matches it firmly. Size tells how often a clone was seen (once, few, many) or the class of an expanded clone, and some rows leave it out.

abundance: NA
d_gene: NA
v_gene: TRBV9
j_gene: TRBJ2-1
CDR3nt: TGTGCCAGCAGCCCCGGATGGCGGGGTGAGCAGTTCTTC
CDR3aa: CASSPGWRGEQFF

abundance: few
d_gene: NA
v_gene: TRBV15
j_gene: TRBJ2-1
CDR3nt: TGTGCCACCAGCAGAGATAGGTATGGGAATGAGCAGTTCTTC
CDR3aa: CATSRDRYGNEQFF

abundance: few
d_gene: NA
v_gene: TRBV9
j_gene: TRBJ1-2
CDR3nt: TGTGCCAGCAGCGGCGGACAGCTTATTGGCTACACCTTC
CDR3aa: CASSGGQLIGYTF

abundance: many
d_gene: TRBD1
v_gene: TRBV4-1
j_gene: TRBJ1-2
CDR3nt: TGCGCCAGCAGCCGGCCCGGGACAGGGGGCAATGGCTACACCTTC
CDR3aa: CASSRPGTGGNGYTF

abundance: NA
d_gene: NA
v_gene: TRBV11-2
j_gene: TRBJ1-5
CDR3nt: TGTGCCAGCAGCTTGGACAGCAGTTATCAGCCCCAGCATTTT
CDR3aa: CASSLDSSYQPQHF

abundance: NA
d_gene: TRBD2
v_gene: TRBV5-1
j_gene: TRBJ2-7
CDR3nt: TGCGCCAGCAGCTCATCCGGGACTAGCGTCCCCTACGAGCAGTACTTC
CDR3aa: CASSSSGTSVPYEQYF

abundance: NA
d_gene: NA
v_gene: TRBV30
j_gene: TRBJ1-5
CDR3nt: TGTGCCTGGAGCGCCCAGGGACGGAGTAATCAGCCCCAGCATTTT
CDR3aa: CAWSAQGRSNQPQHF

abundance: few
d_gene: TRBD2
v_gene: TRBV4-1
j_gene: TRBJ2-5
CDR3nt: TGCGCCAGCAGCCCTGTGGGCGGGGGGTTCCAAGAGACCCAGTACTTC
CDR3aa: CASSPVGGGFQETQYF

abundance: NA
d_gene: NA
v_gene: TRBV6-5
j_gene: TRBJ1-6
CDR3nt: TGTGCCAGCAGTTACGGGGCCTCCCAAACAGGACCCCTCCACTTT
CDR3aa: CASSYGASQTGPLHF

abundance: NA
d_gene: TRBD2
v_gene: TRBV3-1
j_gene: TRBJ2-1
CDR3nt: TGTGCCAGCAGCCCTGAATTTGGACTAGCGGGTTACAATGAGCAGTTCTTC
CDR3aa: CASSPEFGLAGYNEQFF

abundance: few
d_gene: NA
v_gene: TRBV21-1
j_gene: TRBJ2-7
CDR3nt: TGTGCCAGCAGCAAAGCGCGACGTGGGCAGCCCTACGAGCAGTACTTC
CDR3aa: CASSKARRGQPYEQYF

abundance: NA
d_gene: NA
v_gene: TRBV7-9
j_gene: TRBJ1-2
CDR3nt: TGTGCCAGCAGCTTCGCCTCGGGGGAGTCCTATGGCTACACCTTC
CDR3aa: CASSFASGESYGYTF

abundance: many
d_gene: TRBD1
v_gene: TRBV4-1
j_gene: TRBJ1-2
CDR3nt: TGCGCCAGCAGCCAAGAAGCGGGGACAGGGGTTGGCTACACCTTC
CDR3aa: CASSQEAGTGVGYTF

abundance: NA
d_gene: NA
v_gene: TRBV28
j_gene: TRBJ2-6
CDR3nt: TGTGCCAGCAGCCCCGTCGGAGGTGGGGCCAACGTCCTGACTTTC
CDR3aa: CASSPVGGGANVLTF

abundance: few
d_gene: TRBD1
v_gene: TRBV7-3
j_gene: TRBJ1-1
CDR3nt: TGTGCCAGCAGCCCGGGACAGGGGGCAACTGGAGCTTTCTTT
CDR3aa: CASSPGQGATGAFF

abundance: few
d_gene: TRBD1
v_gene: TRBV27
j_gene: TRBJ2-7
CDR3nt: TGTGCCAGCAGTTTAAACGGTTGGGGACAGGAACACTACGAGCAGTACTTC
CDR3aa: CASSLNGWGQEHYEQYF

abundance: few
d_gene: NA
v_gene: TRBV5-5
j_gene: TRBJ2-7
CDR3nt: TGTGCCAGCAGCTCAATAACGGGACCTGCCCAGCTCTACGAGCAGTACTTC
CDR3aa: CASSSITGPAQLYEQYF

abundance: NA
d_gene: TRBD1
v_gene: TRBV7-9
j_gene: TRBJ2-6
CDR3nt: TGTGCCAGCAGCTCCCCAGGACAGGGGATCGCTGGGGCCAACGTCCTGACTTTC
CDR3aa: CASSSPGQGIAGANVLTF

abundance: NA
d_gene: TRBD1
v_gene: TRBV5-1
j_gene: TRBJ2-7
CDR3nt: TGCGCCAGCAGCTTGGAGGGGACAGGGAGGTTGTACGAGCAGTACTTC
CDR3aa: CASSLEGTGRLYEQYF

abundance: few
d_gene: NA
v_gene: TRBV12-3/TRBV12-4
j_gene: TRBJ1-2
CDR3nt: TGTGCCAGCAGCCCCAGTTACTATGGCTACACCTTC
CDR3aa: CASSPSYYGYTF

abundance: many
d_gene: NA
v_gene: TRBV4-1
j_gene: TRBJ2-7
CDR3nt: TGCGCCAGCAGCCAAGATTCAGGGACCGAGCAGTACTTC
CDR3aa: CASSQDSGTEQYF

abundance: NA
d_gene: TRBD2
v_gene: TRBV20-1
j_gene: TRBJ2-1
CDR3nt: TGCAGTGCTAATAGCGGGAGTTACAATGAGCAGTTCTTC
CDR3aa: CSANSGSYNEQFF

abundance: NA
d_gene: NA
v_gene: TRBV20-1
j_gene: TRBJ2-1
CDR3nt: TGCAGGGCTCCGGAGGGAGTTAATCAGCAGTTCTTC
CDR3aa: CRAPEGVNQQFF

abundance: few
d_gene: TRBD2
v_gene: TRBV5-1
j_gene: TRBJ2-1
CDR3nt: TGCGCCAGCAGCTTGGAACTAGCGGGGGGGCGAAGATACAATGAGCAGTTCTTC
CDR3aa: CASSLELAGGRRYNEQFF

abundance: NA
d_gene: TRBD2
v_gene: TRBV30
j_gene: TRBJ2-1
CDR3nt: TGTGCCTCCGAACCCCTAGCGGGAGGAGGTAATGAGCAGTTCTTC
CDR3aa: CASEPLAGGGNEQFF

abundance: few
d_gene: TRBD2
v_gene: TRBV4-1
j_gene: TRBJ2-3
CDR3nt: TGCGCCAGCAGCCACACTAGCGGGAGTGGTCTCACAGATACGCAGTATTTT
CDR3aa: CASSHTSGSGLTDTQYF

abundance: few
d_gene: NA
v_gene: TRBV12-3/TRBV12-4
j_gene: TRBJ2-5
CDR3nt: TGTGCCAGCAGCCCCCACAGGGAGCCAGAGACCCAGTACTTC
CDR3aa: CASSPHREPETQYF

abundance: NA
d_gene: NA
v_gene: TRBV7-9
j_gene: TRBJ1-2
CDR3nt: TGTGCCAGCAGCTTGTCAGATACAGTAAAGCGGGGCTACACCTTC
CDR3aa: CASSLSDTVKRGYTF

abundance: NA
d_gene: NA
v_gene: TRBV20-1
j_gene: TRBJ1-4
CDR3nt: TGCAGTGCCGGAATAGGGGCAACTAATGAAATACTGTTTTTT
CDR3aa: CSAGIGATNEILFF

abundance: few
d_gene: TRBD2
v_gene: TRBV5-1
j_gene: TRBJ2-7
CDR3nt: TGCGCCAGCAGCTTTAGCGGGGTTAGCTCCTACGAGCAGTACTTC
CDR3aa: CASSFSGVSSYEQYF

abundance: many
d_gene: NA
v_gene: TRBV29-1
j_gene: TRBJ2-7
CDR3nt: TGCAGCGTCCGGGAGTTCTACGAGCAGTACTTC
CDR3aa: CSVREFYEQYF

abundance: few
d_gene: TRBD1
v_gene: TRBV4-1
j_gene: TRBJ1-4
CDR3nt: TGCGCCAGCAGCCAAGGGGACAGGGAGTTTGAAAAACTGTTTTTT
CDR3aa: CASSQGDREFEKLFF

abundance: NA
d_gene: TRBD1
v_gene: TRBV29-1
j_gene: TRBJ2-3
CDR3nt: TGCAGTGTAACCTTCCGGGACAGGGCGGTAGATACGCAGTATTTT
CDR3aa: CSVTFRDRAVDTQYF

abundance: once
d_gene: TRBD2
v_gene: TRBV2
j_gene: TRBJ2-1
CDR3nt: TGTGCCAGCCTCTTCGGTAGCGGGAAAGGTAATGAGCAGTTCTTC
CDR3aa: CASLFGSGKGNEQFF

abundance: NA
d_gene: NA
v_gene: TRBV4-1
j_gene: TRBJ2-1
CDR3nt: TGCGCCAGCAGCCAAGTTACAGGGGAGCAGTTCTTC
CDR3aa: CASSQVTGEQFF

abundance: NA
d_gene: TRBD1
v_gene: TRBV11-2
j_gene: TRBJ2-1
CDR3nt: TGTGCCAGCAGTGGGACCGGGACAGGGATTTTGAATGAGCAGTTCTTC
CDR3aa: CASSGTGTGILNEQFF

abundance: few
d_gene: NA
v_gene: TRBV18
j_gene: TRBJ2-7
CDR3nt: TGTGCCAGCTCACCAATAGGTTTAGTGTACGAGCAGTACTTC
CDR3aa: CASSPIGLVYEQYF

abundance: NA
d_gene: TRBD2
v_gene: TRBV6-2/TRBV6-3
j_gene: TRBJ2-1
CDR3nt: TGTGCCAGCAGTTACAGGGTCGGGACTAGTCTAAATGAGCAGTTCTTC
CDR3aa: CASSYRVGTSLNEQFF

abundance: few
d_gene: NA
v_gene: TRBV12-3/TRBV12-4
j_gene: TRBJ1-6
CDR3nt: TGTGCCAGCAGTTTTAGGGGAGAGAGCTCACCCCTCCACTTT
CDR3aa: CASSFRGESSPLHF